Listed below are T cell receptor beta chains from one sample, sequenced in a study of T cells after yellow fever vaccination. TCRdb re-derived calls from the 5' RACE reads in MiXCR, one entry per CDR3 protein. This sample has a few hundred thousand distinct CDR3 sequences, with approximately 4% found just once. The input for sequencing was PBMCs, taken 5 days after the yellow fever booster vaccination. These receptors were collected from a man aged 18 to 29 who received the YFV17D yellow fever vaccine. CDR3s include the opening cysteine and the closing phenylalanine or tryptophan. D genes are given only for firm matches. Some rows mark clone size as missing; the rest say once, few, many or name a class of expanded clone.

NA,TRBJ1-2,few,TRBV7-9,TGTGCCAGCAGCTGGAGTGCGGGCTACACCTTC,CASSWSAGYTF
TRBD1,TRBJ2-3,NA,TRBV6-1,TGTGCCAGCAGTCCAGACAGGGGACGTAGCACAGATACGCAGTATTTT,CASSPDRGRSTDTQYF
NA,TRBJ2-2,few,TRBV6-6,TGTGCAGAGAATAGCGTATGGGGCGGGGAGCTGTTTTTT,CAENSVWGGELFF
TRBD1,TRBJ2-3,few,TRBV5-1,TGCGCCAGCAGCTACGGACTGGGACAGGGGAGCACAGATACGCAGTATTTT,CASSYGLGQGSTDTQYF
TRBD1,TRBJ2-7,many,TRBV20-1,TGCAGTGCTAGAGCTGGGACAGGGGCCGGCTACGAGCAGTACTTC,CSARAGTGAGYEQYF
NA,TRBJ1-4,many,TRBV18,TGTGCCAGCTCTACTACGGCGGGGCCCGCAACTAATGAAAAACTGTTTTTT,CASSTTAGPATNEKLFF
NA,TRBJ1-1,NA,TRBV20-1,TGCAGTGCTAGAGTAGGATCTGGGGTCACTGAAGCTTTCTTT,CSARVGSGVTEAFF
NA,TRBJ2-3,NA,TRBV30,TGTGCCTGGAGTTCCCCTAGCACAGATACGCAGTATTTT,CAWSSPSTDTQYF
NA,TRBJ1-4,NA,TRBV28,TGTGCCAGCAGTCCGGGCGCGACGACTAATGAAAAACTGTTTTTT,CASSPGATTNEKLFF
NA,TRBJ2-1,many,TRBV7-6,TGTGCCAGCAGCACCTCCCAGGGGAGTGAGCAGTTCTTC,CASSTSQGSEQFF
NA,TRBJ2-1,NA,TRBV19,TGTGCCAGTAGTATATTCCCCCTTTCCAATGAGCAGTTCTTC,CASSIFPLSNEQFF
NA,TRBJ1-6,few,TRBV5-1,TGCGCCAGCAGCTTGGTGGCAGGGAGGTATTCACCCCTCCACTTT,CASSLVAGRYSPLHF
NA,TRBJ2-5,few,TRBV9,TGTGCCAGCAGCGTTGCCGCGGGCCCCGTAGAGACCCAGTACTTC,CASSVAAGPVETQYF
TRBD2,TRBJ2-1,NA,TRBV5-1,TGCGCCAGCAGCTTGGGAGCTAGCGGGGGTCTAAGGGAGCAGTTCTTC,CASSLGASGGLREQFF
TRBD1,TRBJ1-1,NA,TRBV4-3,TGCGCCAGCAGCCACAGGGACAGGGTGGCTGAAGCTTTCTTT,CASSHRDRVAEAFF
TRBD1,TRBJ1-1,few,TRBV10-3,TGTGCCATCAGTGAAGCCGGGACAGGGGCGGGATTTGAAGCTTTCTTT,CAISEAGTGAGFEAFF
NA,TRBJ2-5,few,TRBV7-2,TGTGCCAGCAGGCGGGGGCTTCAAGAGACCCAGTACTTC,CASRRGLQETQYF
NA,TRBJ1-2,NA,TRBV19,TGTGCCAGTAGTGGCAGAAGCAGCCTCTATGGCTACACCTTC,CASSGRSSLYGYTF
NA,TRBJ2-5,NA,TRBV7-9,TGTGCCAGCAGCTCTCAGCCAGAGACCCAGTACTTC,CASSSQPETQYF
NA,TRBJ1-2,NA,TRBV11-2,TGTGCCAGCAGCCGGGATATTAACTATGGCTACACCTTC,CASSRDINYGYTF
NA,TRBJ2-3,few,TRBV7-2,TGTGCCAGCAGCTTCACCGGGCCCCGCCCAGATACGCAGTATTTT,CASSFTGPRPDTQYF
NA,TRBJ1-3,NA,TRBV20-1,TGCAGTGCCCTGCATACTGGAAACACCATATATTTT,CSALHTGNTIYF
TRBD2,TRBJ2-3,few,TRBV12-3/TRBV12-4,TGTGCCAGCAGTTTCCTCCGCGGGGGGGCAGCCGATACGCAGTATTTT,CASSFLRGGAADTQYF
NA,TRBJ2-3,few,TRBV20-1,TGCAGTGCTAGGTCGGGGGGCGGGGCAGATACGCAGTATTTT,CSARSGGGADTQYF
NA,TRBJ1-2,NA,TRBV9,TGTGCCAGCAGCGCCCCAAAGGGCGGCTACACCTTC,CASSAPKGGYTF
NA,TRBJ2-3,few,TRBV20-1,TGCAGTGCTAGTGGAGCGGAGGGCACAGATACGCAGTATTTT,CSASGAEGTDTQYF
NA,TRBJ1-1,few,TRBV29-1,TGCAGCGTTCCAGGGGCAGGCATGAACACTGAAGCTTTCTTT,CSVPGAGMNTEAFF
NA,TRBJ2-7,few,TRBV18,TGTGCCAGCTCACCAAGGCAGGGGGAGGCTACCGAGCAGTACTTC,CASSPRQGEATEQYF
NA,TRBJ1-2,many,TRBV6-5,TGTGCCAGCAGTTACGAAGGGTCCTCCGGCTACACCTTC,CASSYEGSSGYTF
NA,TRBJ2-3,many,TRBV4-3,TGCGCCAGCAGCCAAGATTTCGAGGGTACGCAGTATTTT,CASSQDFEGTQYF
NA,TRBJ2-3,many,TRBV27,TGTGCCAGCAGCAATACAGATACGCAGTATTTT,CASSNTDTQYF
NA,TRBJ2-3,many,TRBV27,TGTGCCAGCAGTTTTCGGGGCTCTACAGATACGCAGTATTTT,CASSFRGSTDTQYF
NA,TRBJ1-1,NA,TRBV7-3,TGTGCCAGCAGCCTAGACAGTGTCACTGAAGCTTTCTTT,CASSLDSVTEAFF
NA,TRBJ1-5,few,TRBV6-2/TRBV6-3,TGTGCCAGCAGTTACCCCTGGCAGCCCCAGCATTTT,CASSYPWQPQHF
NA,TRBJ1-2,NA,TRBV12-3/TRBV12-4,TGTGCCAGCAGTTTACGCCCGGAATTCTATGGCTACACCTTC,CASSLRPEFYGYTF
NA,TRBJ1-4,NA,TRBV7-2,TGTGCCAGCAGCTCCACAGTTAACGGGGAAAAACTGTTTTTT,CASSSTVNGEKLFF
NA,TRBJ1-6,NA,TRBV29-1,TGCAGCGTTTCGTCCTCTTGGGAGGCTAATTCACCCCTCCACTTT,CSVSSSWEANSPLHF
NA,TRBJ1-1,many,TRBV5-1,TGCGCCAGCAGCTTGGACGGGCAGGGGAACACTGAAGCTTTCTTT,CASSLDGQGNTEAFF
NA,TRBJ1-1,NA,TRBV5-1,TGCGCCAGCAGTCCGTTATCAGGGATTACTGAAGCTTTCTTT,CASSPLSGITEAFF
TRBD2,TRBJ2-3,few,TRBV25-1,TGTGCCAGCATGGAGCGGGGGTCTTCTAGCACAGATACGCAGTATTTT,CASMERGSSSTDTQYF
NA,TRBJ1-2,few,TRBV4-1,TGCGCCAGCAGCCAAGATCCATCGGGGGTCTATGGCTACACCTTC,CASSQDPSGVYGYTF
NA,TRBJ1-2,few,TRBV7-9,TGTGCCAGCAGCTTAGGGTATGGCAGTTCTGACTATGGCTACACCTTC,CASSLGYGSSDYGYTF